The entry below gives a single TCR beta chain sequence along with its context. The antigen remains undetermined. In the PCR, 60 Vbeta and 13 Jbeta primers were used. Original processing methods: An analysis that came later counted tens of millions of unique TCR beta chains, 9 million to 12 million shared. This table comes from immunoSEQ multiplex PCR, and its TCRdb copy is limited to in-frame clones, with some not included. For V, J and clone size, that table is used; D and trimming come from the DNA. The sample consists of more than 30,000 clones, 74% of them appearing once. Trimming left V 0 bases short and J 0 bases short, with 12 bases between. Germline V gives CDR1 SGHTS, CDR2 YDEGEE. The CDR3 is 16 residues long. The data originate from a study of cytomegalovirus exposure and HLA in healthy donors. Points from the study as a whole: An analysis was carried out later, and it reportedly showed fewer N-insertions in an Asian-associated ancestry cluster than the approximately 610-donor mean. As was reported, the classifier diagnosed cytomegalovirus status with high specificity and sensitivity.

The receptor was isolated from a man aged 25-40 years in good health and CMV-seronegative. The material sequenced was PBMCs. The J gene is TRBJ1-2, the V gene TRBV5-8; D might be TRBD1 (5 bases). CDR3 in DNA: TGTGCCAGCAGCTTGGCCAGGGCACAAGCTAACTATGGCTACACCTTC. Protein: CASSLARAQANYGYTF.